The 11 T cell receptor beta chains below all came from one sample that was sequenced in a study of T cell responses to AZD1222 COVID-19 vaccine. The table came from immunoSEQ multiplex PCR; TCRdb's copy has only in-frame clones and leaves some out. This sample yields 100,000 to 150,000 clones, of which 88% are seen a single time; 3.5% belongs to the top ten. Sequencing was performed on peripheral blood, taken 28 days after the second AZD1222 dose. All receptors derive from an adult who received the AZD1222 COVID-19 vaccine.

This chain's CDR3 is CASSPRGDTIYF. The CDR3 DNA is TGTGCCAGCTCACCCCGCGGAGACACCATATATTTT. The J gene is TRBJ1-3, the V gene TRBV18; no reliable D call. V was clipped by 3 bases and J by 8 bases, with 8 bases between them. The germline CDR1 and CDR2 sequences are KGHSH and LQKENI. This CDR3 region has 12 residues.

This chain connects TRBV21-1 to TRBJ1-2; whether TRBD1, the table's D call, matches the DNA was not checked. TRBV21-1 is termed a pseudogene. This CDR3 spans 15 amino acids. The CDR3 DNA reads TGTGCCAGCAGCAAAAGTCCGGGACAGGGGCATGGCTACACCTTC. Its translation is CASSKSPGQGHGYTF.

This sequence joins TRBV2 and TRBJ1-5, with 12 bases identical to TRBD1. The V gene's germline CDR1 is SNHLY and CDR2 FYNNEI. The CDR3 extends over 16 amino acids. Losses at the gene ends were 6 bases for V and 7 bases for J; bases not matched to a gene: 10. CDR3 protein: CASRTGTGGVRQPQHF. CDR3 DNA: TGTGCCAGCAGGACCGGGACAGGGGGCGTACGGCAGCCCCAGCATTTT.

CDR3 nucleotides: TGTGCCAGCAGCCCGACGGGGGGCGAGAATCGCTACACCTTC. This encodes CASSPTGGENRYTF. The chain links TRBV7-3 to TRBJ1-2, with D perhaps matching TRBD1 (6 bases). Trimming shortened V by 5 bases and J by 9 bases, and 19 bases separated the two germline ends. The CDR3 has 14 amino acids. CDR1 is SGHTA and CDR2 is FQGTGA in the germline V gene. The whole variable domain, filled in from reference TRBV7-3 and TRBJ1-2, reads GAGVSQTPSNKVTEKGKYVELRCDPISGHTALYWYRQSLGQGPEFLIYFQGTGAADDSGLPNDRFFAVRPEGSVSTLKIQRTERGDSAVYLCASSPTGGENRYTFGSGTRLTVV.

This CDR3 is CASSVTRGGSATNEKLFF. The CDR3 bases are TGTGCCAGCAGCGTCACGAGGGGGGGATCGGCAACTAATGAAAAACTGTTTTTT. The J gene is TRBJ1-4, the V gene TRBV9, with a tentative D call TRBD1 (6 bases). Trimming shortened V by 2 bases and J by 0 bases, and 17 bases separated the two germline ends. This CDR3 is built from 18 residues. Germline CDR1 and CDR2: SGDLS and YYNGEE.

V gene TRBV5-1 combines with J gene TRBJ1-5; D is undetermined. V lost 1 base and J 0 bases, leaving 8 bases between the germline ends. Germline CDR1 SGHRS, CDR2 YFSETQ. The CDR3 spans 15 residues. The DNA for the CDR3 is TGCGCCAGCAGCTTGATATCCGGTAGCAATCAGCCCCAGCATTTT. Amino acid sequence: CASSLISGSNQPQHF. Complete variable domain (other parts from reference TRBV5-1 and TRBJ1-5): KAGVTQTPRYLIKTRGQQVTLSCSPISGHRSVSWYQQTPGQGLQFLFEYFSETQRNKGNFPGRFSGRQFSNSRSEMNVSTLELGDSALYLCASSLISGSNQPQHFGDGTRLSIL.

The chain is built from TRBV5-4 and TRBJ2-1; possibly TRBD2 for D (7 bases). Looked up from germline, CDR1 is SGHNT and CDR2 is YYREEE (reference sequence). The ends were cut back, 0 bases at V and 5 bases at J, with 12 bases in the middle. The CDR3 runs to 15 residues. The CDR3 loop reads CASSLGWRGHNEQFF. As DNA, the CDR3 is TGTGCCAGCAGCTTGGGTTGGCGGGGGCACAATGAGCAGTTCTTC.

This clone appeared once. This sequence joins TRBV5-1 and TRBJ1-1, with D unresolved. CDR1 is SGHRS and CDR2 is YFSETQ in the germline V gene. The CDR3 sequence is 13 residues long. V dropped 0 bases and J dropped 1 base, with 4 bases sitting between them. The CDR3 bases are TGCGCCAGCAGCTTGGAACAGAACACTGAAGCTTTCTTT. The encoded protein is CASSLEQNTEAFF.

CDR3 sequence reads: CASSIIGTSGYTDTQYF. The DNA for the CDR3 is TGTGCCAGTAGTATAATTGGGACTAGCGGGTATACAGATACGCAGTATTTT. The rearrangement joins TRBV19 to TRBJ2-3; TRBD2 matches 12 bases. Losses at the gene ends were 2 bases for V and 3 bases for J; bases not matched to a gene: 6. Germline V gene sequence: CDR1 LNHDA, CDR2 SQIVND (reference sequence). The CDR3 sequence is 17 residues long.

The chain carries TRBV5-6 and TRBJ2-5; D ambiguous. Germline-derived CDR1 and CDR2 are SGHDT and YYEEEE. V lost 3 bases and J 5 bases, leaving 11 bases between the germline ends. The CDR3 is 13 amino acids. CDR3 nucleotides: TGTGCCAGCAGCTCCCCGGTATTCGAGACCCAGTACTTC. Protein product: CASSSPVFETQYF.

The chain uses TRBV7-8 and TRBJ1-1; 7 nucleotides line up with TRBD1. Trimming removed 0 bases from V and 4 bases from J; junction bases left unmatched: 8. CDR3 length: 16 residues. Germline V gene lookup returns CDR1 SGHVS and CDR2 FQNEAQ. DNA of the CDR3: TGTGCCAGCAGCTTAGCCGACAGGGTTTTTAGCACTGAAGCTTTCTTT. Protein: CASSLADRVFSTEAFF.